This T cell receptor beta chain was obtained from a study of cytomegalovirus exposure and HLA in healthy donors. Findings and limits, study-wide: It was reportedly the case that the classifier diagnosed cytomegalovirus status with high specificity and sensitivity.

Produced via immunoSEQ multiplex PCR; TCRdb's table is partial and in-frame only. Found here are 200,000 to 250,000 clones, 80% to 95% of them singletons; the top ten hold approximately 1%. In regard to this clone: Its antigen remains unknown.

The V gene lost 6 bases and the J gene lost 2 bases, with 16 bases spanning the gap. The CDR3 is 15 residues long. The germline gives CDR1 KGHSH, CDR2 LQKENI. V is TRBV18 and J is TRBJ1-2; D uncertain. What was sequenced was PBMCs. The clonotype originates from a woman in her late teens or twenties in good health and CMV-seronegative. CDR3 sequence: CASSPLDGRNYGYTF. The CDR3 bases are TGTGCCAGCTCGCCCTTAGACGGGAGGAACTATGGCTACACCTTC.